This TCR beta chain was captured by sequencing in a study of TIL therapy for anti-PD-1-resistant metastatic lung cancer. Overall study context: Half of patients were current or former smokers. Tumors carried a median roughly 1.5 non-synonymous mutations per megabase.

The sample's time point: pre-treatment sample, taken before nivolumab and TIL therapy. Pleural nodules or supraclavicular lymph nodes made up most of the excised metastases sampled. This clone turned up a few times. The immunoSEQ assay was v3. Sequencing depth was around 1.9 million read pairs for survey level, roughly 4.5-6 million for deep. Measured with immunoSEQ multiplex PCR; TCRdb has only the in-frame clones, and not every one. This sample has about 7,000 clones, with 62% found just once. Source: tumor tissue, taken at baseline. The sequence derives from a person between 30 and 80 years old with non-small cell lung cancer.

CDR3 sequence (DNA): TGTGCCAGCAGCTTACAGGGATGGAACACTGAAGCTTTCTTT. Protein sequence: CASSLQGWNTEAFF. The rearrangement joins TRBV7-3 to TRBJ1-1; TRBD1 is a possible D gene (5 bases). The CDR3 has 14 residues. Trimming took 2 bases from V and 1 from J, leaving 8 bases between them. Looked up from germline, CDR1 is SGHTA and CDR2 is FQGTGA.